The 14 T cell receptor beta chains below come from one sample, sequenced in a study of blood T cell repertoires in COVID-19. Profiled with immunoSEQ multiplex PCR; TCRdb holds only in-frame clones, not every one. The table lists about 230,000 clones, around 78% of them singletons. The sample was peripheral blood. The receptors come from a woman in her seventies with active or convalescent COVID-19.

V and J are TRBV18 and TRBJ1-4; weak D call: TRBD1 (5 bases). The germline V gene has CDR1 KGHSH and CDR2 LQKENI. Trimming shortened V by 3 bases and J by 8 bases, and 10 bases separated the two germline ends. CDR3 length equals 13 residues. CDR3 in amino acids: CASSPRRGEKLFF. For the CDR3, the DNA is TGTGCCAGCTCACCTCGGCGGGGCGAAAAACTGTTTTTT.

The chain is built from TRBV25-1 and TRBJ2-2; a weak D match, TRBD1 (5 bases). Germline V gene sequence: CDR1 MGHDK, CDR2 SYGVNS. CDR3 length: 13 amino acids. V dropped 6 bases and J dropped 7 bases, with 12 bases sitting between them. The CDR3 loop is CASSRVLGGELFF. The CDR3 DNA reads TGTGCCAGCAGCAGGGTTCTCGGCGGGGAGCTGTTTTTT.

The J gene is TRBJ1-1, the V gene TRBV27; 11 positions agree with TRBD1. This CDR3 is 17 amino acids long. V shed 3 bases, J shed 5 bases, and the junction held 11 bases outside the gene matches. Looked up from germline, CDR1 is MNHEY and CDR2 is SMNVEV (reference sequence). CDR3 amino acids: CASSFSSGTGGKTEAFF. CDR3 coding DNA: TGTGCCAGCAGTTTTAGTTCAGGGACAGGGGGAAAGACTGAAGCTTTCTTT.

The chain links TRBV11-3 to TRBJ1-3; 12 bases line up with TRBD1. Germline trimming cut 5 bases from V and 0 bases from J; bases unmatched to any gene: 11. The CDR3 extends over 19 amino acids. Looked up from germline, CDR1 is SGHNT and CDR2 is YENEEA. Here the CDR3 reads CASSPWDRGLVVSGNTIYF. The CDR3 DNA reads as TGTGCCAGCAGCCCTTGGGACAGGGGGCTTGTTGTCTCTGGAAACACCATATATTTT. Full variable domain (remainder filled in from reference TRBV11-3 and TRBJ1-3): EAGVVQSPRYKIIEKKQPVAFWCNPISGHNTLYWYLQNLGQGPELLIRYENEEAVDDSQLPKDRFSAERLKGVDSTLKIQPAELGDSAVYLCASSPWDRGLVVSGNTIYFGEGSWLTVV.

The V gene is TRBV2, the J gene TRBJ2-7, with 9 bases identical to TRBD2. Germline V gives CDR1 SNHLY, CDR2 FYNNEI. This CDR3 spans 15 amino acids. V shed 8 bases, J shed 2 bases, and the junction held 10 bases outside the gene matches. CDR3: CASQFSGSLTYEQYF. DNA of the CDR3: TGTGCCAGCCAATTTAGCGGGAGCCTGACCTACGAGCAGTACTTC.

This chain uses TRBV10-2 with TRBJ2-5; the match to TRBD1 covers 10 bases. With V trimmed by 3 bases and J by 5 bases, 9 bases remained unmatched. There are 16 residues in the CDR3. CDR1 is WSHSY, CDR2 SAAADI, per germline. CDR3 in DNA: TGCGCCAGCAGTGAATTCTGGACAGGGGGTTCTGAGACCCAGTACTTC. As protein: CASSEFWTGGSETQYF.

The chain links TRBV5-4 to TRBJ2-1; 7 nucleotides line up with TRBD1. From germline, CDR1 is SGHNT and CDR2 YYREEE (reference sequence). The CDR3 contains 16 residues. V lost 0 bases to trimming and J lost 8 bases; unmatched junction nucleotides: 11. The CDR3 sequence is CASSLGGSDRVHEQFF. The CDR3 DNA reads TGTGCCAGCAGCTTGGGGGGGAGCGACAGGGTACATGAGCAGTTCTTC.

The chain recombines TRBV4-3 with TRBJ1-1, with D tentatively TRBD1 (6 bases). V was shortened by 0 bases and J by 5 bases, with 16 bases between the two germline ends. Germline V gene data show CDR1 as LGHNA and CDR2 as YSLEER. There are 16 residues in the CDR3. As DNA, the CDR3 is TGCGCCAGCAGCCAAGATCGGAACAGGGTTGAAACTGAAGCTTTCTTT. It specifies CASSQDRNRVETEAFF.

A few counts support this clone. The V gene is TRBV5-4, the J gene TRBJ2-1, with 9 bases aligning to TRBD1. This CDR3 contains 18 residues. J was trimmed by 3 bases and V by 9 bases; bases with no gene match: 19. Germline loops: CDR1 SGHNT, CDR2 YYREEE (reference sequence). As DNA, the CDR3 is TGTGCCACGGATAAAGGGACAGGGATCCATCCGCTCTACAATGAGCAGTTCTTC. This gives the protein CATDKGTGIHPLYNEQFF.

The CDR3 loop reads CASSRGGEELFF. CDR3 nucleotides: TGTGCCAGCAGCCGGGGGGGGGAGGAGCTGTTTTTT. This chain connects TRBV6-2 or TRBV6-3 to TRBJ2-2, with TRBD2 matching 8 bases. V lost 6 bases and J lost 10; bases outside the gene matches: 4. Germline V lookup: CDR1 MNHEY, CDR2 SVGEGT. The CDR3 is made up of 12 amino acids.

The chain joins TRBV27 to TRBJ2-3; D is undetermined. CDR3 length: 13 residues. Trimming left V 8 bases short and J 0 bases short, with 9 bases between. Germline loops: CDR1 MNHEY, CDR2 SMNVEV (reference sequence). CDR3 nucleotides: TGTGCCAGCGGGCTATGGAGCACAGATACGCAGTATTTT. Its translation is CASGLWSTDTQYF.

The J gene is TRBJ2-7, the V gene TRBV10-3, with TRBD2 matching over 11 bases. V lost 10 bases, J lost 3 bases, and 8 bases stayed unmatched. CDR3 length: 14 amino acids. In germline, CDR1 is ENHRY, CDR2 SYGVKD. In DNA, the CDR3 is TGTGCCACGAGAGCCGGGACTAGCGGCTACGAGCAGTACTTC. Amino acid sequence: CATRAGTSGYEQYF.

The chain has TRBV10-3 and TRBJ1-3; D gene unclear. Germline values: CDR1 ENHRY, CDR2 SYGVKD. This CDR3 comprises 12 residues. V lost 4 bases, J lost 6 bases, and 7 bases lay in between. The CDR3 here is CAISALENTIYF. DNA of the CDR3: TGTGCCATCAGTGCGTTAGAAAACACCATATATTTT.

This sequence joins TRBV7-6 and TRBJ2-2; 7 bases fit TRBD2. CDR3 length equals 15 residues. V lost 2 bases, J lost 7 bases, and 7 bases stayed unmatched. The germline gives CDR1 SGHVS, CDR2 FNYEAQ. As DNA, the CDR3 is TGTGCCAGCAGCTTAATCCGCGGGGGAAGCGGGGAGCTGTTTTTT. Protein product: CASSLIRGGSGELFF.